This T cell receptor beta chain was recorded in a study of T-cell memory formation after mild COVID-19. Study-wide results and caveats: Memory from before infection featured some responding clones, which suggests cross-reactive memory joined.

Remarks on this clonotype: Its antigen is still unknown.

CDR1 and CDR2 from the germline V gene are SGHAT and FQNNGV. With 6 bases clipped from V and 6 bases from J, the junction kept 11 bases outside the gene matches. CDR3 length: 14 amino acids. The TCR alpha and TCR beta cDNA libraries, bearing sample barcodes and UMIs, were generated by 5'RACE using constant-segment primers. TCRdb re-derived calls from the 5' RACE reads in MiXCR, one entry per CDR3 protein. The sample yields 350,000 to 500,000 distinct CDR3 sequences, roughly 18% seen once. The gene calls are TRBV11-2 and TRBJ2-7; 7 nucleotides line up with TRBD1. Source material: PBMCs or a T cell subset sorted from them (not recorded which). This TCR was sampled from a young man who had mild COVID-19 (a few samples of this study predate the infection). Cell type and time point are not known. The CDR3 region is CASRSLQGNREQYF. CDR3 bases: TGTGCCAGCAGGTCCCTACAGGGGAACCGCGAGCAGTACTTC.